The rows below give T cell receptor beta chains drawn from one sample of a study of blood T cells in healthy people across ages. TCRdb re-called the 5' RACE reads with MiXCR, one entry per CDR3 protein. The table records about 650,000 distinct CDR3 sequences, roughly 30% of them present only once. Input material: blood. Source of these receptors: an elderly woman in good health. CDR3s include the opening cysteine and the closing phenylalanine or tryptophan. D genes are given only for firm matches. Size is omitted from some rows. Given values are once, few, many or a class for expanded clones.

v_call: TRBV15; j_call: TRBJ2-1; d_call: -; clone_size: -; cdr3_nt: TGTGCCACCAGCAGAGCAGGGCAGTCCTACAATGAGCAGTTCTTC; cdr3_aa: CATSRAGQSYNEQFF
v_call: TRBV5-1; j_call: TRBJ2-7; d_call: -; clone_size: -; cdr3_nt: TGCGCCAGCAAGCGGGCAGGGGTCCACAATGAGCAGTACTTC; cdr3_aa: CASKRAGVHNEQYF
v_call: TRBV18; j_call: TRBJ2-7; d_call: -; clone_size: many; cdr3_nt: TGTGCCAGCAGCCCTGCTTCGTACGAGCAGTACTTC; cdr3_aa: CASSPASYEQYF
v_call: TRBV10-3; j_call: TRBJ1-1; d_call: TRBD1; clone_size: many; cdr3_nt: TGTGCCATCAGCACAGGGGGCACTGAAGCTTTCTTT; cdr3_aa: CAISTGGTEAFF
v_call: TRBV5-6; j_call: TRBJ1-1; d_call: -; clone_size: few; cdr3_nt: TGTGCCAGCAGCCGCGGGAGGAGCACTGAAGCTTTCTTT; cdr3_aa: CASSRGRSTEAFF
v_call: TRBV18; j_call: TRBJ1-1; d_call: -; clone_size: -; cdr3_nt: TGTGCCAGCTCACCACCCGATGTCCACAACGGAGCTTTATTT; cdr3_aa: CASSPPDVHNGALF
v_call: TRBV20-1; j_call: TRBJ1-5; d_call: -; clone_size: few; cdr3_nt: TGCAGTGCTAATCTGGGGGCGGGGGGCAATCAGCCCCAGCATTTT; cdr3_aa: CSANLGAGGNQPQHF
v_call: TRBV7-6; j_call: TRBJ1-6; d_call: -; clone_size: -; cdr3_nt: TGTGCCAGCAGCCCCCGATCACGGGAAGGAACCTCACCCCTCCACTTT; cdr3_aa: CASSPRSREGTSPLHF
v_call: TRBV7-9; j_call: TRBJ1-1; d_call: -; clone_size: -; cdr3_nt: TGTGCCAGCAGTCAACAGCGAAACACTGAAGCTTTCTTT; cdr3_aa: CASSQQRNTEAFF
v_call: TRBV5-6; j_call: TRBJ2-5; d_call: TRBD1; clone_size: once; cdr3_nt: TGTGCCAGCAGCAAGGACAGGTGGTACCAAGAGACCCAGTACTTC; cdr3_aa: CASSKDRWYQETQYF
v_call: TRBV7-2; j_call: TRBJ2-3; d_call: -; clone_size: many; cdr3_nt: TGTGCCAGCAGCTTGGACTCCACGCAGTATTTT; cdr3_aa: CASSLDSTQYF
v_call: TRBV27; j_call: TRBJ2-5; d_call: -; clone_size: many; cdr3_nt: TGTGCCAGCAGACAGTGGGTACAAGAGACCCAGTACTTC; cdr3_aa: CASRQWVQETQYF
v_call: TRBV7-2; j_call: TRBJ2-7; d_call: -; clone_size: -; cdr3_nt: TGTGCCAGTAGTATAGATGTCAGCTACGAGCAGTACTTC; cdr3_aa: CASSIDVSYEQYF
v_call: TRBV28; j_call: TRBJ1-1; d_call: -; clone_size: -; cdr3_nt: TGTGCCAGCAGTTTGCCTAACAGGATCGGATCCACTGAAGCTTTCTTT; cdr3_aa: CASSLPNRIGSTEAFF
v_call: TRBV10-3; j_call: TRBJ2-5; d_call: -; clone_size: many; cdr3_nt: TGTGCCATCAGTGAGCCCAGGTACCAAGAGACCCAGTACTTC; cdr3_aa: CAISEPRYQETQYF
v_call: TRBV9; j_call: TRBJ2-3; d_call: -; clone_size: many; cdr3_nt: TGTGCCAGCAGCGTAGTGGGTAGCACAGATACGCAGTATTTT; cdr3_aa: CASSVVGSTDTQYF
v_call: TRBV7-2; j_call: TRBJ1-3; d_call: -; clone_size: few; cdr3_nt: TGTGCCAGCAGCTTAGTTGGGTCCGGAAACACCATATATTTT; cdr3_aa: CASSLVGSGNTIYF
v_call: TRBV6-2/TRBV6-3; j_call: TRBJ2-3; d_call: TRBD2; clone_size: many; cdr3_nt: TGTGCCAGCAGTTACGGGATAGCGGGGGGAGATACGCAGTATTTT; cdr3_aa: CASSYGIAGGDTQYF
v_call: TRBV7-6; j_call: TRBJ2-1; d_call: -; clone_size: many; cdr3_nt: TGTGCCAGCAGCTTAAGGGGGAGCTCCTACAATGAGCAGTTCTTC; cdr3_aa: CASSLRGSSYNEQFF
v_call: TRBV7-2; j_call: TRBJ2-3; d_call: TRBD2; clone_size: many; cdr3_nt: TGTGCCAGCAGCCCGCCCGGACTAGCGGGGGGGTATAGGTTGTATTTT; cdr3_aa: CASSPPGLAGGYRLYF
v_call: TRBV28; j_call: TRBJ1-2; d_call: TRBD1; clone_size: few; cdr3_nt: TGTGCCAGCAGTTTATTGAAAACAGGGGCGAACTATGGCTACACCTTC; cdr3_aa: CASSLLKTGANYGYTF
v_call: TRBV28; j_call: TRBJ1-5; d_call: -; clone_size: -; cdr3_nt: TGTGCCAGCAACACAATTCAGGGATGGGTGCAGCCCCAGCATTTT; cdr3_aa: CASNTIQGWVQPQHF
v_call: TRBV10-3; j_call: TRBJ2-1; d_call: TRBD2; clone_size: many; cdr3_nt: TGTGCCATCAGTCCCCAGGGCGGGGGAGCGTACAATGAGCATTTCTTC; cdr3_aa: CAISPQGGGAYNEHFF
v_call: TRBV19; j_call: TRBJ2-3; d_call: -; clone_size: many; cdr3_nt: TGTGCCACCAGTTCTTCCAGCAGCACAGATACGCAGTATTTT; cdr3_aa: CATSSSSSTDTQYF
v_call: TRBV7-2; j_call: TRBJ1-2; d_call: TRBD1; clone_size: many; cdr3_nt: TGTGCCAGCAGCGTGGGACAGAGCTATGGCTACACCTTC; cdr3_aa: CASSVGQSYGYTF
v_call: TRBV3-1; j_call: TRBJ2-1; d_call: -; clone_size: -; cdr3_nt: TGTGCCAGCAGGCGACCAACGGGTGAGCAGTTCTTC; cdr3_aa: CASRRPTGEQFF
v_call: TRBV30; j_call: TRBJ1-2; d_call: TRBD1; clone_size: few; cdr3_nt: TGTGCCTGGAGTGTAGCAGGGGGTTGCTATGGCTACACCTTC; cdr3_aa: CAWSVAGGCYGYTF
v_call: TRBV2; j_call: TRBJ2-7; d_call: -; clone_size: -; cdr3_nt: TGTGCCAGCGTCTCCGGGAAGAGGCCCTACGAGCAGTACTTC; cdr3_aa: CASVSGKRPYEQYF
v_call: TRBV6-6; j_call: TRBJ2-1; d_call: TRBD2; clone_size: many; cdr3_nt: TGTGCCAGCAGTTCCGGGACTAGCTCCTACAATGAGCAGTTCTTC; cdr3_aa: CASSSGTSSYNEQFF
v_call: TRBV24-1; j_call: TRBJ1-2; d_call: TRBD1; clone_size: -; cdr3_nt: TGTGCCACCAGTGACAGGGGGCATGGCTATGGCTACACCTTC; cdr3_aa: CATSDRGHGYGYTF
v_call: TRBV30; j_call: TRBJ2-5; d_call: -; clone_size: many; cdr3_nt: TGTGCCTGGAGTAGAGAAGAGACCCAGTACTTC; cdr3_aa: CAWSREETQYF
v_call: TRBV18; j_call: TRBJ2-5; d_call: TRBD1; clone_size: -; cdr3_nt: TGTGCCAGCTCACCTAACTCCAGGGGGCCGAAGACCCAGTACTTC; cdr3_aa: CASSPNSRGPKTQYF
v_call: TRBV20-1; j_call: TRBJ2-3; d_call: TRBD2; clone_size: -; cdr3_nt: TGCAGTGCCAAAACTAGCGGGAGGAGAGATACGCAGTATTTT; cdr3_aa: CSAKTSGRRDTQYF
v_call: TRBV7-2; j_call: TRBJ2-5; d_call: -; clone_size: many; cdr3_nt: TGTGCCAGCAGCCGCCGTTCCGGGGCAGGTGAGACCCAGTACTTC; cdr3_aa: CASSRRSGAGETQYF
v_call: TRBV5-1; j_call: TRBJ2-3; d_call: -; clone_size: many; cdr3_nt: TGCGCCAGCAGCTCAGGGAACGGGAGAACAGATACGCAGTATTTT; cdr3_aa: CASSSGNGRTDTQYF
v_call: TRBV15; j_call: TRBJ1-6; d_call: TRBD1; clone_size: few; cdr3_nt: TGTGCCACCAGCAGAGAGGGGACAGGGGGCGGATGGCGTTCACCCCTCCACTTT; cdr3_aa: CATSREGTGGGWRSPLHF
v_call: TRBV19; j_call: TRBJ1-2; d_call: -; clone_size: many; cdr3_nt: TGTGCCAGTAGTATCGCCCCCACCGGCCGGTATGGCTACACCTTC; cdr3_aa: CASSIAPTGRYGYTF
v_call: TRBV12-3/TRBV12-4; j_call: TRBJ1-5; d_call: -; clone_size: -; cdr3_nt: TGTGCCAGCAGTTCCCCAAAAACCCGCGGGCAGCCCCAGCATTTT; cdr3_aa: CASSSPKTRGQPQHF
v_call: TRBV12-3/TRBV12-4; j_call: TRBJ2-1; d_call: TRBD2; clone_size: many; cdr3_nt: TGTGCCAGCAGTCCCCCCGCGGGGGGTACCTACAATGAGCAGTTCTTC; cdr3_aa: CASSPPAGGTYNEQFF
v_call: TRBV5-8; j_call: TRBJ2-1; d_call: -; clone_size: few; cdr3_nt: TGTGCCAGCAGCTTTTCTGGGTCCCTATACAATGAGCAGTTCTTC; cdr3_aa: CASSFSGSLYNEQFF
v_call: TRBV7-9; j_call: TRBJ2-5; d_call: -; clone_size: many; cdr3_nt: TGTGCCAGCAGCCCCCACCGGGAATACCAGTACTTC; cdr3_aa: CASSPHREYQYF
v_call: TRBV28; j_call: TRBJ2-1; d_call: TRBD2; clone_size: -; cdr3_nt: TGTGCCAGCAGCTCGATCCCGGGACTAGGGTCCCCACTTTACAATGAGCAGTTCTTC; cdr3_aa: CASSSIPGLGSPLYNEQFF
v_call: TRBV3-1; j_call: TRBJ1-1; d_call: -; clone_size: many; cdr3_nt: TGTGCCAGCAGCCAAGATGACAGAACGGGAGCTTTCTTT; cdr3_aa: CASSQDDRTGAFF
v_call: TRBV30; j_call: TRBJ1-1; d_call: -; clone_size: many; cdr3_nt: TGTGCCTGGAACACCGGGACGTCGAACACTGAAGCTTTCTTT; cdr3_aa: CAWNTGTSNTEAFF
v_call: TRBV28; j_call: TRBJ1-2; d_call: -; clone_size: -; cdr3_nt: TGTGCCAGCAGTCTGACGTTACCTGGCTACACCTTC; cdr3_aa: CASSLTLPGYTF
v_call: TRBV25-1; j_call: TRBJ1-4; d_call: TRBD1; clone_size: -; cdr3_nt: TGTGCCAGCAGTGCAGACAGGGGTAATGAAAAACTGTTTTTT; cdr3_aa: CASSADRGNEKLFF
v_call: TRBV20-1; j_call: TRBJ2-2; d_call: -; clone_size: few; cdr3_nt: TGCAGTGCTGATCGTACGGGGGCATCTAACACCGGGGAGCTGTTTTTT; cdr3_aa: CSADRTGASNTGELFF
v_call: TRBV11-2; j_call: TRBJ1-1; d_call: -; clone_size: -; cdr3_nt: TGTGCCAGCAGATCGCCTGGACGACACGCAGGGAACACTGAAGCTTTCTTT; cdr3_aa: CASRSPGRHAGNTEAFF
v_call: TRBV19; j_call: TRBJ2-1; d_call: -; clone_size: few; cdr3_nt: TGTGCCAGTAGTATTTCTCCTGGAGCGAGCTCCTACAATGAGCAGTTCTTC; cdr3_aa: CASSISPGASSYNEQFF
v_call: TRBV5-1; j_call: TRBJ1-4; d_call: -; clone_size: -; cdr3_nt: TGCGCCAGCAGCCGTAGTGCAACTAATGAAAAACGGTTTTTT; cdr3_aa: CASSRSATNEKRFF
v_call: TRBV30; j_call: TRBJ2-7; d_call: -; clone_size: -; cdr3_nt: TGTGCCTGGAGTGTACGGACCCCAGGCGGGGAGCAGTACTTC; cdr3_aa: CAWSVRTPGGEQYF
v_call: TRBV3-1; j_call: TRBJ2-7; d_call: -; clone_size: -; cdr3_nt: TGTGCCAGCAGCCAAGGCAATTCCGCCTACGAGCAGTACTTC; cdr3_aa: CASSQGNSAYEQYF
v_call: TRBV7-2; j_call: TRBJ1-2; d_call: TRBD1; clone_size: many; cdr3_nt: TGTGCCAGCAGCTTGGGGGGGACAGGCTATGGCTACACCTTC; cdr3_aa: CASSLGGTGYGYTF
v_call: TRBV9; j_call: TRBJ1-1; d_call: -; clone_size: -; cdr3_nt: TGTACCAGCAGCGTCTCAGGGACCACTGAAGCTTTCTTT; cdr3_aa: CTSSVSGTTEAFF
v_call: TRBV5-6; j_call: TRBJ2-7; d_call: TRBD2; clone_size: few; cdr3_nt: TGTGCCAGCAGCTCCCGTCCGGGACTAGCGGGGGGGACCCCCTACGAGCAGTACTTC; cdr3_aa: CASSSRPGLAGGTPYEQYF
v_call: TRBV29-1; j_call: TRBJ2-1; d_call: TRBD1; clone_size: -; cdr3_nt: TGCAGCGCGACAGGGAATTCCTACAATGAGCAGTTCTTC; cdr3_aa: CSATGNSYNEQFF
v_call: TRBV6-5; j_call: TRBJ2-2; d_call: -; clone_size: -; cdr3_nt: TGTGCCAGCAGTGAGCAGGGAGGGGGCGAGGAGCTGTTTTTT; cdr3_aa: CASSEQGGGEELFF
v_call: TRBV5-5; j_call: TRBJ2-1; d_call: -; clone_size: -; cdr3_nt: TGTGCCAGCAGCTTGGTGGCCTGGAGTCCGGATGAGCAGTTCTTC; cdr3_aa: CASSLVAWSPDEQFF
v_call: TRBV7-2; j_call: TRBJ1-2; d_call: -; clone_size: many; cdr3_nt: TGTGCCAGCAGCCCGCCCCTCGGGGCCCGGGGGAACTATGGCTACACCTTC; cdr3_aa: CASSPPLGARGNYGYTF
v_call: TRBV5-1; j_call: TRBJ2-3; d_call: -; clone_size: many; cdr3_nt: TGCGCCAGCAGCTCCTTGACAGATACGCAGTATTTT; cdr3_aa: CASSSLTDTQYF